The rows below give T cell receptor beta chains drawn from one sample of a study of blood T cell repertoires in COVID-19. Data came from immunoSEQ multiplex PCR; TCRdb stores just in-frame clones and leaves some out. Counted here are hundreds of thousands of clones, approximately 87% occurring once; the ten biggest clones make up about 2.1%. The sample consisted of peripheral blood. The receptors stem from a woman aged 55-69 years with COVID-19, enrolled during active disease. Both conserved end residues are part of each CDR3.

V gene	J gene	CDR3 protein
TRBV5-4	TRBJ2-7	CASSFPGTGLQYF
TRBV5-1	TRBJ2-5	CASSLWAEETQYF
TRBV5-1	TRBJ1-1	CASSWGENTEAFF
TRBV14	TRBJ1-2	CASSQQGYYGYTF
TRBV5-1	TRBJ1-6	CASSLGGTGYNSPLHF
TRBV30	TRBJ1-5	CAWSRGTVYSNQPQHF
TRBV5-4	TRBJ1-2	CASSSDRLYGYTF
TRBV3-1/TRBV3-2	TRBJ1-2	CASSQDGKSYTF
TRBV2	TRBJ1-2	CASSYSRVDGYTF
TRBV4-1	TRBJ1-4	CASSPQRLGLAAATNEKLFF
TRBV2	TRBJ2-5	CASSGDRIQETQYF
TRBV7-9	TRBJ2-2	CASSPLRQGNTGELFF
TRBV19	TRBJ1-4	CASTPVGTGTEKLFF
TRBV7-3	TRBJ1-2	CASSLTGTANYGYTF
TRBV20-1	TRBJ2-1	CSASRGIQPSSAEQFF
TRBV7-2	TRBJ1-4	CASSSWTRGGEKLFF
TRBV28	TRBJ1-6	CASSLSQGGSPLHF
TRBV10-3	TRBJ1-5	CAISESNRVPSNQPQHF
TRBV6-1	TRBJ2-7	CASSELGQSHEQYF
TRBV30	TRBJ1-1	CARQLNTEAFF
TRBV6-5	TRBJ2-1	CASSYSRRNEQFF
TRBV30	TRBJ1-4	CAWSLQGAGEKLFF
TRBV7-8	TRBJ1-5	CASSSHTSGSYQPQHF
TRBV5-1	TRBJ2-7	CASSEQGYEQYF
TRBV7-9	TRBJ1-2	CASSRTGIEGYTF
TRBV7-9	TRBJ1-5	CASSLTGGSNQPQHF
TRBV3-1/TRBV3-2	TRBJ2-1	CASSQDLGANYNEQFF